This T cell receptor beta chain was recovered during a study of OX40 agonist ivuxolimab in advanced cancers. Overall study results and limits: Normalized T-cell clonal expansion was also low in a subset of nonresponders.

The germline V gene has CDR1 MGHRA and CDR2 YSYEKL. The CDR3 contains 15 residues. V was clipped by 5 bases and J by 3 bases, with 15 bases between them. Method: immunoSEQ multiplex PCR; TCRdb's copy keeps in-frame clones and lacks some. The table lists some 77,000 clones, about 90% of them singletons. Turning to this clone: Its matching antigen is unknown.

This material consisted of CD4+ or CD8+ T cells sorted from blood, taken in a trial of the OX40 agonist ivuxolimab. The genes are TRBV4-1 and TRBJ2-3; maybe TRBD2 (7 bases). The origin of this receptor is an adult with an advanced solid tumor such as melanoma, head and neck, liver or kidney cancer. The CDR3, as DNA: TGCGCCAGCAGCTCCGAGGGAGGGGGTACAGATACGCAGTATTTT. This translates into CASSSEGGGTDTQYF.